The sequence of this TCR beta chain was determined in a study of T cell clonality in common variable immunodeficiency. Whole-study results and caveats: CVID subjects shared fewer TCRbeta clones than healthy controls did. In common variable immunodeficiency, TCR beta chains reportedly carried fewer deletions and N-nucleotide insertions. Compared with healthy controls, CVID subjects showed increased TCRbeta clonality, mostly in about a third.

Using immunoSEQ multiplex PCR, the repertoire was profiled, and TCRdb retains in-frame clones only, with some absent. The sample is made up of 20,000 or so clones, none counted only once. This clone was counted many times. Its antigen is undetermined. Coverage ceases 3 residues before the CDR3 finishes, and the germline J gene fills in the end. The germline V and J ends were trimmed by 1 base and 0 bases, with 12 bases remaining between them. The CDR3 extends over 16 amino acids. The germline gives CDR1 SGHDN, CDR2 FVKESK. Material for sequencing was peripheral blood mononuclear cells. The chain links TRBV14 to TRBJ1-1, with D perhaps matching TRBD1 (5 bases). The sequence derives from a human donor with common variable immunodeficiency. The sequenced part of the CDR3 DNA is TGTGCCAGCAGCCAAGCTTGGGGCTTAATGAACACTGAA. Translation gives CASSQAWGLMNTE. The CDR3, in full, reads CASSQAWGLMNTEAFF.